The TCR beta chain described here comes from a study of PD-L1 blockade in urothelial cancer. The CDR3 is made up of 13 amino acids. Germline loops: CDR1 SGHAT, CDR2 FQNNGV. Trimming cost V 4 bases and J 0 bases, with 4 bases left between them. This clone is labeled as medium-sized (0.01 to 0.1%). Profiled with immunoSEQ multiplex PCR; TCRdb holds only in-frame clones, not every one. The sample shows around 22,000 clones, around 88% of them seen only once. The V gene is TRBV11-2, the J gene TRBJ2-4; D gene ambiguous. The specimen comprised PBMCs, sampled around atezolizumab (anti-PD-L1) treatment. This receptor was taken from a man between 50 and 59 years old with urothelial cancer. The CDR3 nucleotides read TGTGCCAGCAGCTCACTAGCCAAAAACATTCAGTACTTC. Protein sequence: CASSSLAKNIQYF.